The 25 T cell receptor beta chains reported below all come from one sample, sequenced in a study of monozygotic twins with inflammatory bowel disease (dated by TCRdb to about 2019). Preparation of the library involved 5' RACE. This sample was sequenced with an Illumina HiSeq 2500. Reprocessed by TCRdb, the reads give a single entry per CDR3 protein sequence, without DNA. This sample's listing comprises 95,000 to 110,000 distinct CDR3 sequences. Around 1.9% of the sample belongs to the ten largest clones. Sequenced material: blood. These receptor sequences come from a human donor with ulcerative colitis or Crohn's disease, or a healthy co-twin of an affected twin (not recorded which).

The V gene is TRBV28, the J gene TRBJ1-1. The CDR3 loop spans 13 amino acids. From germline, CDR1 is MDHEN and CDR2 SYDVKM. CDR3 loop: CASRSRGRTEAFF.

The rearrangement links TRBV12-3 or TRBV12-4 to TRBJ1-5. This CDR3 comprises 17 residues. The CDR3 spells CASSFLAGAPPNQPQHF.

This rearrangement joins TRBV18 to TRBJ1-2. The CDR3 extends over 12 amino acids. Per germline, CDR1 KGHSH and CDR2 LQKENI. The CDR3 sequence: CASSPEAYGYTF.

The chain has TRBV27 and TRBJ2-7. The CDR3 runs to 11 residues. Germline V gene lookup returns CDR1 MNHEY and CDR2 SMNVEV (reference sequence). This CDR3 reads CASGYTYEQYF.

This chain connects TRBV7-2 to TRBJ1-2. The CDR3 contains 14 residues. Germline V gene lookup returns CDR1 SGHTA and CDR2 FQGNSA. The chain's CDR3 is CASSPLSANYGYTF.

The chain joins TRBV20-1 to TRBJ2-1. This CDR3 comprises 13 residues. Germline CDR1 reads DFQATT; CDR2 reads SNEGSKA (reference sequence). CDR3 sequence reads: CSVSGRADNEQFF.

V usage is TRBV6-5 and J usage is TRBJ1-1; without DNA, the TCRdb call of TRBD1 cannot be checked. The CDR3 is 13 amino acids. Per the germline V gene, CDR1 is MNHEY and CDR2 is SVGAGI. CDR3 sequence reads: CASSSRGRTEAFF.

The V call is TRBV5-1, the J call TRBJ2-1; TCRdb returns TRBD2, unconfirmable since there is no DNA. Germline V gene data show CDR1 as SGHRS and CDR2 as YFSETQ. This CDR3 has 13 residues. The CDR3 loop reads CASSPGLQLEQFF. Full variable domain (rest looked up from reference TRBV5-1 and TRBJ2-1): KAGVTQTPRYLIKTRGQQVTLSCSPISGHRSVSWYQQTPGQGLQFLFEYFSETQRNKGNFPGRFSGRQFSNSRSEMNVSTLELGDSALYLCASSPGLQLEQFFGPGTRLTVL.

The chain is built from TRBV25-1 and TRBJ2-5; TCRdb's assignment of TRBD1 cannot be checked, as there is no DNA. Germline V gene data show CDR1 as MGHDK and CDR2 as SYGVNS. The CDR3 loop spans 14 amino acids. CDR3 loop: CARPNRGRGETQYF.

This sequence joins TRBV7-2 and TRBJ1-4; lacking DNA, the TRBD1 call made by TCRdb goes unchecked. In germline, CDR1 is SGHTA, CDR2 FQGNSA. The CDR3 runs 14 residues. The CDR3 protein is CASREWGPLGKLFF.

The chain is built from TRBV25-1 and TRBJ2-1; TCRdb proposes TRBD1, but this gene call is untestable without DNA. CDR3 size: 15 residues. Germline CDR1 MGHDK, CDR2 SYGVNS. The CDR3 protein is CASSELGTGGNEQFF.

The CDR3 region is CASSLGWPLHF. The chain employs TRBV12-3 or TRBV12-4 and TRBJ1-6. The CDR3 covers 11 residues.

The chain recombines TRBV24-1 with TRBJ2-1; TCRdb selects TRBD2, and the lack of DNA leaves this call unchecked. CDR3 size: 13 residues. Germline V gives CDR1 KGHDR, CDR2 SFDVKD. CDR3 in amino acids: CATRAAGYNEQFF.

The genes are TRBV7-2 and TRBJ1-6; the D gene TCRdb calls, TRBD1, cannot be checked with no DNA. The length of the CDR3 is 15 residues. The germline V gene has CDR1 SGHTA and CDR2 FQGNSA. CDR3 sequence reads: CASSTRLGNNSPLHF.

The chain employs TRBV10-1 and TRBJ2-7. The CDR3 has 14 residues. Germline V CDR1 and CDR2: WNHNN, SYGVQD (reference sequence). The CDR3 sequence: CASSESTLTYEQYF.

This chain uses TRBV6-5 with TRBJ2-7; without DNA, the TCRdb call of TRBD1 cannot be checked. Germline V gene data show CDR1 as MNHEY and CDR2 as SVGAGI. The CDR3 consists of 13 residues. Here the CDR3 reads CASSRGILYEQYF.

The V gene is TRBV7-2, the J gene TRBJ2-7; TCRdb's D call, TRBD2, is unchecked because there is no DNA. Germline V lookup: CDR1 SGHTA, CDR2 FQGNSA. This CDR3 spans 13 amino acids. CDR3 sequence: CASTGSTSYEQYF.

The chain couples TRBV20-1 to TRBJ2-7; as DNA is missing, the TRBD2 call by TCRdb cannot be tested. This CDR3 comprises 14 residues. In germline, CDR1 is DFQATT, CDR2 SNEGSKA (reference sequence). The CDR3 sequence: CSASLAAGYYEQYF.

The chain uses TRBV7-3 and TRBJ2-2; checking the TCRdb D call of TRBD1 is not possible without DNA. Germline V gene data show CDR1 as SGHTA and CDR2 as FQGTGA. The CDR3 contains 14 residues. The CDR3 reads CASRTGARTGELFF.

The chain links TRBV20-1 to TRBJ1-1. Germline CDR1 and CDR2: DFQATT and SNEGSKA (reference sequence). This CDR3 spans 15 amino acids. This chain's CDR3 is CSARDPRPSGTEAFF.

The chain is built from TRBV7-2 and TRBJ2-7; the TRBD1 assignment by TCRdb is unverifiable without DNA. The germline CDR1 and CDR2 sequences are SGHTA and FQGNSA. The CDR3 has 15 amino acids. CDR3 loop: CASNKGPNPFREQYF.

V gene TRBV7-2 combines with J gene TRBJ2-2; TCRdb picks TRBD2, but there is no DNA to check that call. Germline V lookup: CDR1 SGHTA, CDR2 FQGNSA. This CDR3 is built from 17 residues. The chain's CDR3 is CASSLGRSVAGTGELFF.

J is TRBJ2-2 and V is TRBV6-2 or TRBV6-3; TCRdb calls TRBD1, which cannot be checked without DNA. The CDR3 is 14 amino acids. Germline-derived CDR1 and CDR2 are MNHEY and SVGEGT. This CDR3 is CASSYFQGTGELFF.

The chain uses TRBV11-2 and TRBJ2-1; TCRdb gives TRBD2 as the D gene, but with no DNA this cannot be confirmed. The CDR3 consists of 15 residues. CDR1 is SGHAT and CDR2 is FQNNGV in the germline V gene. The CDR3 is CASRLTSGGANEQFF. The full variable domain, its missing parts supplied by reference TRBV11-2 and TRBJ2-1, is EAGVAQSPRYKIIEKRQSVAFWCNPISGHATLYWYQQILGQGPKLLIQFQNNGVVDDSQLPKDRFSAERLKGVDSTLKIQPAKLEDSAVYLCASRLTSGGANEQFFGPGTRLTVL.

The chain uses TRBV7-9 and TRBJ2-5; the D call of TRBD1 rests on TCRdb alone, since no DNA is present to check it. The CDR3 has 17 amino acids. Germline loops: CDR1 SEHNR, CDR2 FQNEAQ (reference sequence). The CDR3 here is CASSTHSGTLGRETQYF.